The clone carrying this T cell receptor beta chain was seen a handful of times. Its antigen is not known. The V end lost 4 bases, the J end lost 0 bases, and 10 bases lay between the germline ends. The CDR3 loop spans 14 amino acids. From germline, CDR1 is SGHNT and CDR2 YYREEE (reference sequence). The sample originates from a study of cytomegalovirus exposure and HLA in healthy donors. Study findings and constraints: For presence/absence analyses, sequencing depth was assumed to be roughly uniform across donors. In a later analysis, V- and J-gene trimming of beta chains associated with a DCLRE1C missense variant, replicated independently. Sequencing likely produced, as an artifact, a cluster of highly shared sequence variants.

Each donor's status was that of a healthy bone marrow donor. PCR employed 60 Vbeta and 13 Jbeta primers. Using immunoSEQ multiplex PCR, the repertoire was profiled, and TCRdb retains in-frame clones only, with some absent. Among about 100,000 clones listed, 77% were seen once. The genes are TRBV5-4 and TRBJ1-2; maybe TRBD1 (6 bases). Material: PBMCs. The source is a man between 45 and 60 years old in good health and CMV-seropositive. The CDR3 spells CASSPQGTNYGYTF. The DNA of the CDR3 is TGTGCCAGCAGCCCTCAGGGGACTAACTATGGCTACACCTTC. Full variable domain (outside the CDR3, taken from reference TRBV5-4 and TRBJ1-2): ETGVTQSPTHLIKTRGQQVTLRCSSQSGHNTVSWYQQALGQGPQFIFQYYREEENGRGNFPPRFSGLQFPNYSSELNVNALELDDSALYLCASSPQGTNYGYTFGSGTRLTVV.